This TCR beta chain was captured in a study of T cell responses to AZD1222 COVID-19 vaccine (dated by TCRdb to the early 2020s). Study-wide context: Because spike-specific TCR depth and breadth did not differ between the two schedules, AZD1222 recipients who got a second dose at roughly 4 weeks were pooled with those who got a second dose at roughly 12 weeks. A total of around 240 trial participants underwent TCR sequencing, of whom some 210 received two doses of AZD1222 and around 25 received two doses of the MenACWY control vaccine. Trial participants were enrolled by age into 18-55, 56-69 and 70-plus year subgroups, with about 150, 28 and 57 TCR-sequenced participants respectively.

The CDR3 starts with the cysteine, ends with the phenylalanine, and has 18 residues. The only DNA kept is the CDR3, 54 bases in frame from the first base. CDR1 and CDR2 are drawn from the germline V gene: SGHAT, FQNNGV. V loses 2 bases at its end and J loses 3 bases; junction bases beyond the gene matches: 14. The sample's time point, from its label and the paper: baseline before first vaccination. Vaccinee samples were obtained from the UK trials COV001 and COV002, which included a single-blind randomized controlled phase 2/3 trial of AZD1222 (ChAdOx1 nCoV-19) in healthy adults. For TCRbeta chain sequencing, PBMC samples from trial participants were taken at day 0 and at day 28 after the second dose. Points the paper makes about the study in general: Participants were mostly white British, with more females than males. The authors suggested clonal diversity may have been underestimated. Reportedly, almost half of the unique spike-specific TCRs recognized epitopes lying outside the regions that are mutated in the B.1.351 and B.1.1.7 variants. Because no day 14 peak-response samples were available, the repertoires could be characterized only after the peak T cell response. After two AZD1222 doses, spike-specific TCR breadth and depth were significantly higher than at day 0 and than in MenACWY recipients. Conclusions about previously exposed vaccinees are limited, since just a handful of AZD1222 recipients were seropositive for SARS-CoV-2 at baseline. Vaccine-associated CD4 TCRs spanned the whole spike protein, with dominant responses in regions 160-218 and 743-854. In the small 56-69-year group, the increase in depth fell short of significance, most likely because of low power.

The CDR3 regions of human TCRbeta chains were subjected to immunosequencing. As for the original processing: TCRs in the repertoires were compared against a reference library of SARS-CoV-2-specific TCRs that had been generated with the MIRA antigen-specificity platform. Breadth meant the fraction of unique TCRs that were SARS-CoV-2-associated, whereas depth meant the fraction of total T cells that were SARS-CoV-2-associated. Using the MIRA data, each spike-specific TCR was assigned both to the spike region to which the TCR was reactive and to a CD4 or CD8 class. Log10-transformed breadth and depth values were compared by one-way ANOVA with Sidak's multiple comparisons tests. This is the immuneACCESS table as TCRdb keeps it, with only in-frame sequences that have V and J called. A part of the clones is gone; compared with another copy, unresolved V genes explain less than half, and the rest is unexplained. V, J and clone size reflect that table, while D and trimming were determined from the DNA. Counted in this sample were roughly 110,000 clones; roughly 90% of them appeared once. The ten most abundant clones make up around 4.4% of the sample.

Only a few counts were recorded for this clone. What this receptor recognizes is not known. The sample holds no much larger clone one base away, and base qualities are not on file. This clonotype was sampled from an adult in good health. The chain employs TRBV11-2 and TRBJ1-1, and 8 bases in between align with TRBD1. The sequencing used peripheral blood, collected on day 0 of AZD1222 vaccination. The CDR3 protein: CASSLMGRQGWIYTEAFF. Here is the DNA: TGTGCCAGCAGCTTAATGGGCCGACAGGGGTGGATTTACACTGAAGCTTTCTTT.